This T cell receptor beta chain was sequenced in a study of T cell changes during pregnancy in multiple sclerosis. The protocol was immunoSEQ multiplex PCR, while the TCRdb copy is restricted to in-frame clones and leaves out a portion. The data show 65,000 to 90,000 clones, approximately 92% seen once. Trimming removed 3 bases from V and 3 bases from J, with 6 bases in between. Germline CDR1 and CDR2: MGHDK and SYGVNS. This CDR3 is built from 12 residues. Specimen: peripheral blood, collected in the second trimester of pregnancy. This sequence was found in a female donor with multiple sclerosis, enrolled in a pregnancy study. The chain combines TRBV25-1 with TRBJ2-7; D is perhaps TRBD1 (6 bases). In DNA form, the CDR3 reads TGTGCCAGCAGTGACAGGGGCTACGAGCAGTACTTC. As protein: CASSDRGYEQYF.